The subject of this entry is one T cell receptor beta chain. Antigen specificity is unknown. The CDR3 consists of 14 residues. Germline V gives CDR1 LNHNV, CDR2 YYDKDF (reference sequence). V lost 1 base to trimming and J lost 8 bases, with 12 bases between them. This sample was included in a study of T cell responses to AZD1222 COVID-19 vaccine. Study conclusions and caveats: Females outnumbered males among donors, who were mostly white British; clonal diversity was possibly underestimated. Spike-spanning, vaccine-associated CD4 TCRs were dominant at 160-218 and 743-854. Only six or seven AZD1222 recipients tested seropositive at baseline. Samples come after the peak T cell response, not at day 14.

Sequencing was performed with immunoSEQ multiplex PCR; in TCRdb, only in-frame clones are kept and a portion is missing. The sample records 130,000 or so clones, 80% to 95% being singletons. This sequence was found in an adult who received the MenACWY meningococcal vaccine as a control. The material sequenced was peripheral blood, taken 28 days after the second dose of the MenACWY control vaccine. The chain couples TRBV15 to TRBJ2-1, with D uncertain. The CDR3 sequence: CATSRGLDRDEQFF. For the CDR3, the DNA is TGTGCCACCAGCAGAGGATTAGATCGCGATGAGCAGTTCTTC.